This T cell receptor beta chain came from a study of cytomegalovirus exposure and HLA in healthy donors. Study observations and caveats: TCR beta sequences numbering 15,000 to 20,000 were associated with HLA alleles at 0.05 false discovery rate in a later analysis. The authors confirmed in vitro that a few CMV-associated chains were specific for CMV antigens. V- and J-gene trimming in TCR beta was tied to a missense DCLRE1C variant by an analysis performed later.

On this clone itself: Its antigen is undetermined.

The CDR3 covers 15 residues. Unmatched junction bases numbered 10, after V lost 5 bases and J lost 2 bases. Germline assignment: CDR1 SGHRS and CDR2 YFSETQ. PCR employed 60 Vbeta and 13 Jbeta primers. Assay: immunoSEQ multiplex PCR; the TCRdb copy retains only in-frame clones and omits some. The table records some 200,000 clones, about 13% of them present only once. The sequence was collected from a man in his forties or fifties in good health and CMV-seropositive. Sequencing used PBMCs. The chain has TRBV5-1 and TRBJ2-7; 7 bases line up with TRBD1. The CDR3 region has the DNA TGCGCCAGCAGTCAAAGGACAGGAAGAGCCTACGAGCAGTACTTC. Translating it yields CASSQRTGRAYEQYF.